This TCR beta chain originates from a study of control samples from healthy donors and cancer patients. Germline V lookup: CDR1 SGHTA, CDR2 FQGNSA. Germline trimming cut 5 bases from V and 3 bases from J; bases unmatched to any gene: 1. The CDR3 sequence is 13 residues long. The method was immunoSEQ multiplex PCR; TCRdb's version includes in-frame clones alone and lacks a portion of them. The repertoire has around 170,000 clones, nearly 90% of them found once; the top ten carry over 1.1%. The source is a woman in her forties or fifties in good health. The source material was blood. The chain recombines TRBV7-2 with TRBJ2-7, with 10 bases matching TRBD2. CDR3 in DNA: TGTGCCAGCAGCCCTAGCGGGAGCTACGAGCAGTACTTC. Translating it yields CASSPSGSYEQYF. The variable domain in full, with the rest retrieved from reference TRBV7-2 and TRBJ2-7, is GAGVSQSPSNKVTEKGKDVELRCDPISGHTALYWYRQSLGQGLEFLIYFQGNSAPDKSGLPSDRFSAERTGGSVSTLTIQRTQQEDSAVYLCASSPSGSYEQYFGPGTRLTVT.